This T cell receptor (beta chain) was sequenced during a study of memory CD4+ T cells and cytomegalovirus serostatus. Study-level background: Of the healthy Belgian adults, under 10 were CMV seropositive and 20 to 30 seronegative. Whole-study findings and limits: CD4+ memory repertoires contained about two fifths of the roughly 150 reported CMV TCRbeta sequences.

This clone was picked up many times. As yet, its antigen is unknown. Method: immunoSEQ multiplex PCR; TCRdb's copy keeps in-frame clones and lacks some. The sample contains about 60,000 clones, about three quarters of which appear only once. Germline CDR1 is SGHVS and CDR2 is FQNEAQ. Trimming cost V 6 bases and J 6 bases; bases outside gene matches: 13. The CDR3 is made up of 15 amino acids. Single viable CD3+CD4+CD8-CD45RO+ cells were sorted as the memory CD4+ T cells. CMV serostatus came from serum IgG against pp150, pp28, p38, p52. The chain combines TRBV7-8 with TRBJ1-1; 7 bases match TRBD1. Sequenced sample: memory CD4+ T cells from blood. This receptor was taken from an adult in good health and CMV-seropositive. Here the CDR3 reads CASRPRQGNFSEAFF. In DNA form, the CDR3 reads TGTGCCAGCAGACCCCGACAGGGTAATTTCTCTGAAGCTTTCTTT.